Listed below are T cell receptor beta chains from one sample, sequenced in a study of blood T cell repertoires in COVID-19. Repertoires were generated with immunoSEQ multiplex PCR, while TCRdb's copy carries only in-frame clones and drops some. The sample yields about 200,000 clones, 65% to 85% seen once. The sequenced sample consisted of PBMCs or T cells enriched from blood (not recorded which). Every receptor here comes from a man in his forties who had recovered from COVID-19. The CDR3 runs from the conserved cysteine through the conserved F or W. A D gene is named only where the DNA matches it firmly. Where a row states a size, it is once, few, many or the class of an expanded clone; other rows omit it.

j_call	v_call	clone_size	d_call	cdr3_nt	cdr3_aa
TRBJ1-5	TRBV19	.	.	TGTGCCAGTATGACAGACGCCTATAGCAATCAGCCCCAGCATTTT	CASMTDAYSNQPQHF
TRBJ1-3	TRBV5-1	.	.	TGCGCCAGCAGCGTAGTCTCTGGAAACACCATATATTTT	CASSVVSGNTIYF
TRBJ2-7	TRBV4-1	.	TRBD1	TGCGCCAGCAGCCAAGAGGGGACAGGTATCTACGAGCAGTACTTC	CASSQEGTGIYEQYF
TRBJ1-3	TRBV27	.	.	TGTGCCAGCAGTCCCAGGGGCTGGACCAGCTCTGGAAACACCATATATTTT	CASSPRGWTSSGNTIYF
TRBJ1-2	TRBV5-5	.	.	TGTGCCAGCAGCCCGGGGGACGGAGACTATGGCTACACCTTC	CASSPGDGDYGYTF
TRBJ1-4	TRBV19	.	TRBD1	TGTGCCAGTAGTACTCGACAGGGGGCCGCCGAAAAACTGTTTTTT	CASSTRQGAAEKLFF
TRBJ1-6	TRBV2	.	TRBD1	TGTGCCAGCAGTTCCGGGACAGCCTATAATTCACCCCTCCACTTT	CASSSGTAYNSPLHF
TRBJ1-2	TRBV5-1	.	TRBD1	TGCGCCAGCACCGTCGGGACAGCAGAATATGGCTACACCTTC	CASTVGTAEYGYTF
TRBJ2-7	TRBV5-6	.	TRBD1	TGTGCCAGCAGCCCCAGGGGGCTAGGTTACGAGCAGTACTTC	CASSPRGLGYEQYF
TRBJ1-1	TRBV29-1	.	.	TGCAGCGTTCCTGGGGGGGAGGGTCCTGAAGCTTTCTTT	CSVPGGEGPEAFF
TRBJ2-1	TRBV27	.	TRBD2	TGTGCCAGCAGTCCGCGACGACTAGCGGGGGCCAGGGGCTTGTCTTATGAGCAGTTCTTC	CASSPRRLAGARGLSYEQFF
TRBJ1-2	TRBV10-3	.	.	TGTGCCATCAGCAGGGGTGACTATGGCTACACCTTC	CAISRGDYGYTF
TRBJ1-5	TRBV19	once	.	TGTGCCAGTAGTATGGAGGGGAGAGGCAATCAGCCCCAGCATTTT	CASSMEGRGNQPQHF
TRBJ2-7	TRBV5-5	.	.	TGTGCCAGCAGCCCGGGGTACTCACTGACAAACGAGCAGTACTTC	CASSPGYSLTNEQYF
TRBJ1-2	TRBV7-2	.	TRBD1	TGTGCCAGCAGCTTTGGGGACAGGGCGCGGGGCTACACCTTC	CASSFGDRARGYTF
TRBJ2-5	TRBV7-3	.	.	TGTGCCAGCAGCCCCCCCCCAGGTTCCCCCAAGACCCAGTACTTC	CASSPPPGSPKTQYF
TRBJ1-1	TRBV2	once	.	TGTGCCAGCTCCAACTTAGGACAGCCTGAAGCTTTCTTT	CASSNLGQPEAFF
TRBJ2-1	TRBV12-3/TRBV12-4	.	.	TGTGCCAGCAGTTTCATTGGCCGGGGGGCACAGTTCTTC	CASSFIGRGAQFF
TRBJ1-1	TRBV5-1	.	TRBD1	TGCGCCAGCAGCTTGGCCTGGACAGGGACTCACACTGAAGCTTTCTTT	CASSLAWTGTHTEAFF
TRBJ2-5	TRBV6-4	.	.	TGTGCCAGCAGTGACTCGGTTGGAGAAGAGACCCAGTACTTC	CASSDSVGEETQYF
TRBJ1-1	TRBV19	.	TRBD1	TGTGCCAGTAGTCTGCGACAGGGAATGGGGAACACTGAAGCTTTCTTT	CASSLRQGMGNTEAFF
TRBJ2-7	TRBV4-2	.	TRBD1	TGTGCCAGCAGCCAAGAGGGACAGGTGTTTTACGAGCAGTACTTC	CASSQEGQVFYEQYF
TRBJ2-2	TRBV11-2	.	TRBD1	TGTGCCAGCAGCTTTATTGGGACAGGGCGGACCGGGGAGCTGTTTTTT	CASSFIGTGRTGELFF
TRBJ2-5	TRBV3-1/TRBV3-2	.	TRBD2	TGTGCCAGCAGCCAAGACCCTAGCGGGGGGGCTAGAGAGACCCAGTACTTC	CASSQDPSGGARETQYF
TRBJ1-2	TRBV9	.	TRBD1	TGTGCCAGCAGCGTGGGGCAGGGGGCGCCTGGCTACACCTTC	CASSVGQGAPGYTF
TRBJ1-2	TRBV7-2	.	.	TGTGCCAGCGGTCCGACAGTTAACTATGGCTACACCTTC	CASGPTVNYGYTF
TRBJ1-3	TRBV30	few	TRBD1	TGTGCCTGGACATCTCCAGCCAGGGGGCAAGGAAACACCATATATTTT	CAWTSPARGQGNTIYF
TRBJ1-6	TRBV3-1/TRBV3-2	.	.	TGTGCCAGCAGCCACCTCGGAGCCGGGAATTCACCCCTCCACTTT	CASSHLGAGNSPLHF
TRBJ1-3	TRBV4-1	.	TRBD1	TGCGCCAGCAGCCAGGACTCAGGGGGTAGGGCAAACACCATATATTTT	CASSQDSGGRANTIYF
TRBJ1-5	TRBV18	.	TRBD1	TGTGCCAGCTCACCTGGACAGGGGTATCAGCCCCAGCATTTT	CASSPGQGYQPQHF
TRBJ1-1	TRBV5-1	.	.	TGCGCCAGCACCAATGCGGGGGGGAAAACTGAAGCTTTCTTT	CASTNAGGKTEAFF
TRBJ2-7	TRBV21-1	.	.	TGTGCCAGCAGCAAAATGGAGGGACAGGGGGTCTACGAGCAGTACTTC	CASSKMEGQGVYEQYF
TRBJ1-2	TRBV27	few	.	TGTGCCAGCAGGCCCTTGGGGGGGGCTTCGGGCTATGGCTACACCTTC	CASRPLGGASGYGYTF
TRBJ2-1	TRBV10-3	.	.	TGTGCCACCCAAACCCGGTTGAATGAGCAGTTCTTC	CATQTRLNEQFF
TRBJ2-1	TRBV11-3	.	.	TGTGCCAGCAGCTTAGGGCAGGGCTCCTACAATGAGCAGTTCTTC	CASSLGQGSYNEQFF
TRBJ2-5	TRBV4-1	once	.	TGCGCCAGCAGCTACCGGTGGGGGCAGTTGCAAGAGACCCAGTACTTC	CASSYRWGQLQETQYF
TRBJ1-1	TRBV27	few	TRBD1	TGTGCCAGCAGCACATACCGGGACAGGGGCTTTCCGGCTTTCTTT	CASSTYRDRGFPAFF
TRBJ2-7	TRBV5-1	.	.	TGCGCCAGCAGCTTGGATAACTACGAGCAGTACTTC	CASSLDNYEQYF
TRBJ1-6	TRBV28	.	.	TGTGCCAGCACGCAGAACGATTCACCCCTCCACTTT	CASTQNDSPLHF
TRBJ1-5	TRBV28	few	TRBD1	TGTGCCAGCAGTACCTGGAGGACAGGGGGGGGAAGTCAGCCCCAGCATTTT	CASSTWRTGGGSQPQHF
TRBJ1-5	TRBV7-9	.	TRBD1	TGTGCCAGCAGCTCCCGCCCCGACAGGGGTATGCCCCAGCATTTT	CASSSRPDRGMPQHF
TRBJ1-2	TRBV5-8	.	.	TGTGCCAGCAGCCGCAGGACACCCACTAACTATGGCTACACCTTC	CASSRRTPTNYGYTF
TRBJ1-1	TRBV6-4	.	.	TGTGCCAGCAGTGACTCAAGGGGTGCTGAAGCTTTCTTT	CASSDSRGAEAFF
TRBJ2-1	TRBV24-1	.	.	TGTGCCACCAGTGATTCTCCACAGGGAATCGGCAATGAGCAGTTCTTC	CATSDSPQGIGNEQFF
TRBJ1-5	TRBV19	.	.	TGTGCCAGTAGTTCTGACAGGCTAAATCAGCCCCAGCATTTT	CASSSDRLNQPQHF
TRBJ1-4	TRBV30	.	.	TGTGCCTGGAGTTCCCAAACAGCAACTAATGAAAAACTGTTTTTT	CAWSSQTATNEKLFF
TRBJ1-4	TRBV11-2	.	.	TGTGCCAGCAGCTTAGATCCAATTGAGGGTACGGGAGGAAAACTGTTTTTT	CASSLDPIEGTGGKLFF
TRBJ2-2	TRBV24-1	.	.	TGTGCCACCAGTGATTTCGACAGAAAGAACACCGGGGAGCTGTTTTTT	CATSDFDRKNTGELFF
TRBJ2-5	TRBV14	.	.	TGTGCCAGCAGCCTTCGACTAGTTGAGACCCAGTACTTC	CASSLRLVETQYF